This T cell receptor (beta chain) was obtained from a study of molecular identifiers for immune sequencing clone quantification. This clonotype was observed at least ten times. Its antigen is still unknown. The CDR3 covers 15 residues. The V end lost 4 bases, the J end lost 0 bases, and 12 bases lay between the germline ends. Germline CDR1 and CDR2: SNHLY and FYNNEI. Previously described methods and listed TCR primers were employed for the bulk TCR libraries. TCRdb itself ran the PCR reads through MiXCR, one entry per CDR3 protein. The sample lists 40,000 to 50,000 distinct CDR3 sequences, roughly 19% occurring once. Notes on the study in general: Beyond 20 RNA copies, clones held over 99% of effector molecules, compared with under 1% in naive cells. Even with some 1 million naive cells present, spiked Jurkat TCR RNA from one cell was reportedly detectable. Sizes of highly expanded clones could be underestimated through identical TCRs sharing a barcode.

This clonotype was obtained from a human donor in good health. Some libraries in this study had Jurkat cell RNA spiked in. The rearrangement joins TRBV2 to TRBJ1-1; D ambiguous. Input material: naive CD8+ T cells from blood, with Jurkat cell RNA spiked in. As to subset: FACS-sorted CD8+CD4-CCR7+CD45RA+ naive T cells. This CDR3 reads CASSGRRTMNTEAFF. CDR3 nucleotides: TGTGCCAGCAGTGGGAGACGGACGATGAACACTGAAGCTTTCTTT.